These T cell receptor beta chains were read from a single sample in a study of cytomegalovirus exposure and HLA in healthy donors. TCRdb's table, derived via immunoSEQ multiplex PCR, lists solely in-frame clones and lacks some. The sample lists 120,000 to 150,000 clones, roughly nine tenths seen once, with 3.3% in the top ten. The sequencing input was PBMCs. Receptor source: a woman under 30 in good health and CMV-seropositive. Each CDR3 is given with its conserved first and last residue. The order of the fields is J gene, clone size, D gene, V gene, CDR3 protein, CDR3 DNA. D genes are given only for firm matches. Size is omitted from some rows. Given values are once, few, many or a class for expanded clones.

>TRBJ2-3|once|NA|TRBV28
CASSLNLLHTDTQYF
TGTGCCAGCAGTTTAAATTTACTCCACACAGATACGCAGTATTTT
>TRBJ2-7|NA|NA|TRBV13
CASSSRTLRLEQYF
TGTGCCAGCAGCTCCCGTACACTACGCCTCGAGCAGTACTTC
>TRBJ2-1|NA|TRBD2|TRBV6-1
CASSALAGVRDEQFF
TGTGCCAGCAGTGCACTAGCGGGAGTTCGGGATGAGCAGTTCTTC
>TRBJ1-1|once|TRBD1|TRBV28
CASSLAGGGTEAFF
TGTGCCAGCAGTTTAGCAGGGGGTGGCACTGAAGCTTTCTTT
>TRBJ2-7|NA|TRBD1|TRBV2
CASSEQGALYEQYF
TGTGCCAGCAGTGAACAGGGGGCGCTTTACGAGCAGTACTTC
>TRBJ2-7|NA|NA|TRBV7-9
CASSLGGSEQYF
TGTGCCAGCAGCTTGGGGGGTAGCGAGCAGTACTTC
>TRBJ1-2|NA|NA|TRBV7-2
CASSAGEGFGYGYTF
TGTGCCAGCAGCGCAGGGGAAGGGTTCGGCTATGGCTACACCTTC
>TRBJ1-4|NA|NA|TRBV6-6
CASIPGGAGNEKLFF
TGTGCCAGCATCCCGGGGGGCGCGGGTAATGAAAAACTGTTTTTT
>TRBJ2-1|NA|TRBD2|TRBV4-2
CASSQESLAGGLQFF
TGTGCCAGCAGCCAAGAGAGCCTAGCGGGAGGGTTGCAGTTCTTC
>TRBJ2-1|NA|NA|TRBV30
CAWMKRLSYNEQFF
TGTGCCTGGATGAAGCGCCTCTCCTACAATGAGCAGTTCTTC
>TRBJ1-5|NA|NA|TRBV7-8
CASSLVSVQPQHF
TGTGCCAGCAGCTTAGTTTCGGTTCAGCCCCAGCATTTT
>TRBJ1-1|NA|TRBD1|TRBV18
CASSTRTGPLNTEAFF
TGTGCCAGCTCAACCCGGACAGGACCCTTGAACACTGAAGCTTTCTTT
>TRBJ2-1|NA|TRBD2|TRBV6-6
CASSARGLVFTNEQFF
TGTGCCAGCAGCGCCAGGGGACTAGTCTTCACGAATGAGCAGTTCTTC
>TRBJ2-1|NA|NA|TRBV5-1
CASSLALSYNEQFF
TGCGCCAGCAGCCTTGCTCTATCCTACAATGAGCAGTTCTTC
>TRBJ2-1|NA|NA|TRBV7-3
CASSQTGGRNEQFF
TGTGCCAGCAGCCAGACAGGCGGGCGTAATGAGCAGTTCTTC
>TRBJ1-2|NA|NA|TRBV7-8
CASSFSGRYGYTF
TGTGCCAGCAGCTTTTCGGGAAGGTATGGCTACACCTTC
>TRBJ1-4|NA|NA|TRBV7-2
CASSLGQLNEKLFF
TGTGCCAGCAGCTTAGGACAGCTCAATGAAAAACTGTTTTTT
>TRBJ2-3|NA|NA|TRBV9
CASSVGGRSVTDTQYF
TGTGCCAGCAGCGTAGGGGGCAGGTCTGTCACAGATACGCAGTATTTT
>TRBJ2-2|once|NA|TRBV18
CASYPGGESTGELFF
TGTGCCAGCTATCCCGGAGGGGAGTCCACCGGGGAGCTGTTTTTT
>TRBJ2-1|NA|TRBD2|TRBV7-9
CASRPTSGRAYNEQFF
TGTGCCAGCAGACCCACTAGCGGGAGGGCCTACAATGAGCAGTTCTTC
>TRBJ2-7|NA|TRBD2|TRBV5-6
CASRILAVSYEQYF
TGTGCCAGCCGGATACTAGCGGTTTCCTACGAGCAGTACTTC
>TRBJ2-7|NA|TRBD2|TRBV4-2
CASSQDQSSGRNEQYF
TGTGCCAGCAGCCAAGATCAGTCTAGCGGACGGAACGAGCAGTACTTC
>TRBJ1-2|once|NA|TRBV4-3
CASSQDLGLQTYGYTF
TGCGCCAGCAGCCAAGATCTCGGACTACAGACTTATGGCTACACCTTC
>TRBJ2-3|NA|TRBD2|TRBV14
CASSLLAGVADTQYF
TGTGCCAGCAGCCTTCTAGCGGGAGTCGCAGATACGCAGTATTTT
>TRBJ2-7|NA|TRBD1|TRBV10-3
CAISESRGSYEQYF
TGTGCCATCAGTGAGAGCAGGGGGTCGTACGAGCAGTACTTC
>TRBJ2-3|NA|NA|TRBV30
CAWSPPGGGSLTDTQYF
TGTGCCTGGAGTCCCCCCGGGGGCGGGAGTTTGACAGATACGCAGTATTTT
>TRBJ2-5|NA|TRBD2|TRBV28
CASSERLAGNQETQYF
TGTGCCAGCAGCGAAAGACTAGCGGGCAACCAAGAGACCCAGTACTTC
>TRBJ1-2|NA|TRBD1|TRBV7-8
CASSPQGDGYTF
TGTGCCAGCAGCCCGCAGGGGGATGGCTACACCTTC
>TRBJ2-5|NA|TRBD2|TRBV9
CASSPTSGGPETQYF
TGTGCCAGCAGTCCTACTAGCGGGGGCCCAGAGACCCAGTACTTC
>TRBJ2-7|NA|TRBD1|TRBV18
CASSPRDRRDEQYF
TGTGCCAGCTCACCAAGGGACAGGAGGGACGAGCAGTACTTC
>TRBJ2-7|NA|TRBD2|TRBV19
CASSISSGTGEQYF
TGTGCCAGTAGTATATCTAGCGGGACTGGTGAGCAGTACTTC
>TRBJ2-3|once|NA|TRBV2
CASSEIVASTDTQYF
TGTGCCAGCAGTGAAATAGTAGCAAGCACAGATACGCAGTATTTT
>TRBJ2-2|NA|TRBD1|TRBV29-1
CSVGTGGPTGELFF
TGCAGCGTTGGGACAGGGGGGCCAACCGGGGAGCTGTTTTTT
>TRBJ1-4|NA|TRBD1|TRBV4-2
CASSQLQGAGEKLFF
TGTGCCAGCAGCCAACTACAGGGGGCGGGAGAAAAACTGTTTTTT